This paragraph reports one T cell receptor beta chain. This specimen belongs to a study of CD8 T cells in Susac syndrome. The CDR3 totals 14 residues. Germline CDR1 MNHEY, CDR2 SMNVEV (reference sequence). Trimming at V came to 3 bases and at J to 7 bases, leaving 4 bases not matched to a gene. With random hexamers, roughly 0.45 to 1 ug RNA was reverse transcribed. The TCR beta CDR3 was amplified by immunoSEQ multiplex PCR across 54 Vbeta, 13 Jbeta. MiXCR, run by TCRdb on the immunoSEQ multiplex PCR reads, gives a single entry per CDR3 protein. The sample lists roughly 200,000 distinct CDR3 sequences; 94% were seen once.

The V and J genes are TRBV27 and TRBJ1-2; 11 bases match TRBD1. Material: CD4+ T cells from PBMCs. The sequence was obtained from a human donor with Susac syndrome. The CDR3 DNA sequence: TGTGCCAGCAGTTTGGACAGGGGGCACGGTGGCTACACCTTC. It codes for CASSLDRGHGGYTF.